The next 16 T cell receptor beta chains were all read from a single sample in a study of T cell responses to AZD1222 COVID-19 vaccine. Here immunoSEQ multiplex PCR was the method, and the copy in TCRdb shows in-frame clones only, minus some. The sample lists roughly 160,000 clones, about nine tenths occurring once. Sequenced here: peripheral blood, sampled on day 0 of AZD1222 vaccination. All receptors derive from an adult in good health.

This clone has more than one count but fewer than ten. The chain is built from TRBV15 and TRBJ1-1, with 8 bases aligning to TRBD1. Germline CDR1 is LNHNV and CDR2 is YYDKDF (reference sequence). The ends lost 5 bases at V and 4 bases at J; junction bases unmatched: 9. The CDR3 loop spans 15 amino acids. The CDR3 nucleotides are TGTGCCACCAGCTACGGACAGGGAGTGGTCACTGAAGCTTTCTTT. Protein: CATSYGQGVVTEAFF. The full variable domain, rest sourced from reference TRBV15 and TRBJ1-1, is DAMVIQNPRYQVTQFGKPVTLSCSQTLNHNVMYWYQQKSSQAPKLLFHYYDKDFNNEADTPDNFQSRRPNTSFCFLDIRSPGLGDTAMYLCATSYGQGVVTEAFFGQGTRLTVV.

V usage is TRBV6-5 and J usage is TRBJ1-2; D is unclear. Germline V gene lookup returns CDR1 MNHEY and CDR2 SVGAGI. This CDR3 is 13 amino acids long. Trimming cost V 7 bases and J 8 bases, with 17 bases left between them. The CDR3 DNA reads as TGTGCCAGCACTCCTCGGGGAACTAAGGGCTACACCTTC. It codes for CASTPRGTKGYTF.

The CDR3 DNA is TGTGCCAGCAGCAGCAGGGGGTTCCCCCAAGAGACCCAGTACTTC. Amino acids: CASSSRGFPQETQYF. The chain employs TRBV7-3 and TRBJ2-5; TRBD1 agrees at 7 bases. The CDR3 has 15 residues. V gave up 5 bases and J gave up 1 base; unmatched junction bases: 7. The germline V gene encodes CDR1 SGHTA and CDR2 FQGTGA.

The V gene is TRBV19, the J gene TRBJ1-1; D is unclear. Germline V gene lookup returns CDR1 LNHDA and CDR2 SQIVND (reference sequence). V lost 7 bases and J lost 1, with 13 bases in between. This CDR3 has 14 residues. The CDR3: CASKSPLENTEAFF. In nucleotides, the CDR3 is TGTGCCAGTAAGTCCCCGTTGGAGAACACTGAAGCTTTCTTT.

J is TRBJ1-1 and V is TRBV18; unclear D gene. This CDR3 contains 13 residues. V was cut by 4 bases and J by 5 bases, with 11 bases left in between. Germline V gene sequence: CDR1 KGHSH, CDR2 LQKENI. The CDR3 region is CASSLGGGTEAFF. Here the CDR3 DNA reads TGTGCCAGCTCACTCGGAGGAGGGACTGAAGCTTTCTTT.

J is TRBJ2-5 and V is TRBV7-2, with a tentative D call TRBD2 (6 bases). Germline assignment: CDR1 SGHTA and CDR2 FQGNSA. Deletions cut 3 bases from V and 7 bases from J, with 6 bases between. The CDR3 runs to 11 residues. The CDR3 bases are TGTGCCAGCAGCTTGGGGGGGACCCAGTACTTC. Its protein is CASSLGGTQYF.

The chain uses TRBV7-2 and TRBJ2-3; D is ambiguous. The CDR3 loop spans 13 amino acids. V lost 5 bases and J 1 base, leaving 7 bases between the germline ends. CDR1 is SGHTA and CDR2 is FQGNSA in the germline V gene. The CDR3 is CASSPRRTDTQYF. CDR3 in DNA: TGTGCCAGCAGCCCCCGTCGCACAGATACGCAGTATTTT.

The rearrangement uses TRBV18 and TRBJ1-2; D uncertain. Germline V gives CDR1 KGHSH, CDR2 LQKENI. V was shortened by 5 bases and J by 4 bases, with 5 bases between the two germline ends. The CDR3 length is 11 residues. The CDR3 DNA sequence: TGTGCCAGCTCAGACGGCTATGGCTACACCTTC. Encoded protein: CASSDGYGYTF.

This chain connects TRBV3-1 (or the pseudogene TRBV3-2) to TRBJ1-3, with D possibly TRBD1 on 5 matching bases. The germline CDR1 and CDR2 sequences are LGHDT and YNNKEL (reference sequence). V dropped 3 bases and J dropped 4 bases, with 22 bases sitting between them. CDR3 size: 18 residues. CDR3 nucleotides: TGTGCCAGCAGCCAGAGACCCAATCCGGGGCGTGCGGGAAACACCATATATTTT. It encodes CASSQRPNPGRAGNTIYF.

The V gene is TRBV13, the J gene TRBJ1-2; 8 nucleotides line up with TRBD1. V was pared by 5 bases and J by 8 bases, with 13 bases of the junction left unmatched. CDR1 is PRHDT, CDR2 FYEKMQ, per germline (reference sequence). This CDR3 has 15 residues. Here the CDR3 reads CASSHPGQAIWGYTF. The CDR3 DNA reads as TGTGCCAGCAGCCACCCGGGACAGGCGATTTGGGGCTACACCTTC. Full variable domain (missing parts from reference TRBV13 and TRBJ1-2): AAGVIQSPRHLIKEKRETATLKCYPIPRHDTVYWYQQGPGQDPQFLISFYEKMQSDKGSIPDRFSAQQFSDYHSELNMSSLELGDSALYFCASSHPGQAIWGYTFGSGTRLTVV.

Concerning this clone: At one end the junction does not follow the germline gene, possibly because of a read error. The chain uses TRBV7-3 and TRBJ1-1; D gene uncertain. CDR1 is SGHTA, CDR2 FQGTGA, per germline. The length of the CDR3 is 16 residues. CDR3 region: CASSRYPGISNSEAFF. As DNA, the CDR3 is TGTGCCAGCAGCCGCTACCCCGGGATCTCGAACAGTGAAGCTTTCTTT.

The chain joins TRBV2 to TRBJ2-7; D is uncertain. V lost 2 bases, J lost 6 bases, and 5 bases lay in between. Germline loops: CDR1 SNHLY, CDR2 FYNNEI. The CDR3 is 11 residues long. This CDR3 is CASSEMVEQYF. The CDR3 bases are TGTGCCAGCAGTGAAATGGTCGAGCAGTACTTC.

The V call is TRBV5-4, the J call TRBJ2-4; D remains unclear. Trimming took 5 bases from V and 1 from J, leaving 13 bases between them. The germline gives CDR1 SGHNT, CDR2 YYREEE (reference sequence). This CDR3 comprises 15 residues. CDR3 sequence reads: CASRFWASAKNIQYF. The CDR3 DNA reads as TGTGCCAGCAGATTCTGGGCGTCGGCCAAAAACATTCAGTACTTC. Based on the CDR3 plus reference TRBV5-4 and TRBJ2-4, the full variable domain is ETGVTQSPTHLIKTRGQQVTLRCSSQSGHNTVSWYQQALGQGPQFIFQYYREEENGRGNFPPRFSGLQFPNYSSELNVNALELDDSALYLCASRFWASAKNIQYFGAGTRLSVL.

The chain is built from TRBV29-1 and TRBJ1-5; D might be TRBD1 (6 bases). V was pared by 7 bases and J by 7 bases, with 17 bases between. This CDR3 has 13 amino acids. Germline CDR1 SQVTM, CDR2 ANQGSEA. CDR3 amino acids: CSAQGQFGQPQHF. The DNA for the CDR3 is TGCAGCGCCCAAGGACAGTTCGGGCAGCCCCAGCATTTT.

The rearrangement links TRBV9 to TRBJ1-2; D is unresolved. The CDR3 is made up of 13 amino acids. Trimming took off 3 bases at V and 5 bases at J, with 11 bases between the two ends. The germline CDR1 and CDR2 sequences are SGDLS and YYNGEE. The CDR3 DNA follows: TGTGCCAGCAGCGAGGCAGTCAGTTATGGCTACACCTTC. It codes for CASSEAVSYGYTF.

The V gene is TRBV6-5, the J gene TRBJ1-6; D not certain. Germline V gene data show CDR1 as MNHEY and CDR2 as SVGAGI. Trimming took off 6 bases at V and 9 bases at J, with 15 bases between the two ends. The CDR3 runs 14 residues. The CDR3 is CASSLTGRFSPLHF. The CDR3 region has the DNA TGTGCCAGCAGCCTCACCGGTCGGTTTTCACCCCTCCACTTT.